Below are 7 T cell receptor beta chains sequenced from a single sample in a study of blood T cell repertoires in COVID-19. TCRdb's copy holds only in-frame clones and misses some; the assay was immunoSEQ multiplex PCR. The sample consists of about 270,000 clones, roughly 90% of them appearing once. Sequenced: PBMCs or T cells enriched from blood (not recorded which). These receptors were taken from a woman in her sixties or seventies who had recovered from COVID-19.

The V call is TRBV5-1, the J call TRBJ2-2; D gene uncertain. Trimming removed 5 bases from V and 4 bases from J, with 15 bases in between. The CDR3 contains 15 residues. Germline V gene data show CDR1 as SGHRS and CDR2 as YFSETQ. CDR3 DNA sequence: TGCGCCAGCAGGATAGCCTCCCTTGGCACCGGGGAGCTGTTTTTT. Its protein product is CASRIASLGTGELFF.

The chain has TRBV11-2 and TRBJ2-1; D may be TRBD1 (5 bases). The germline V gene has CDR1 SGHAT and CDR2 FQNNGV. Trimming pared 3 bases from V and 6 bases from J, leaving 9 bases between. This CDR3 is 13 amino acids long. CDR3 bases: TGTGCCAGCAGCTTGGACAACTTCAATGAGCAGTTCTTC. Protein: CASSLDNFNEQFF.

This sequence joins TRBV27 and TRBJ1-4; 10 positions agree with TRBD1. The CDR3 has 15 amino acids. Trimming cost V 3 bases and J 8 bases; bases outside gene matches: 6. Germline loops: CDR1 MNHEY, CDR2 SMNVEV (reference sequence). As DNA, the CDR3 is TGTGCCAGCAGTTTGGGGACAGGGGCTTGGGAAAAACTGTTTTTT. This sequence encodes CASSLGTGAWEKLFF.

V and J are TRBV27 and TRBJ1-5, with D possibly TRBD1 on 5 matching bases. Germline CDR1 is MNHEY and CDR2 is SMNVEV (reference sequence). V was clipped by 8 bases and J by 2 bases, with 10 bases between them. The CDR3 has 13 amino acids. The CDR3, as DNA: TGTGCCAGCTGGGGGGGAGGCAATCAGCCCCAGCATTTT. This codes for CASWGGGNQPQHF.

The chain employs TRBV5-4 and TRBJ2-3, with 7 bases matching TRBD1. The V gene end was trimmed by 4 bases and the J gene end by 6 bases; junction bases not matched to a gene: 14. The CDR3 contains 16 residues. The germline V gene has CDR1 SGHNT and CDR2 YYREEE (reference sequence). The CDR3 protein is CASSDRARGPGDTQYF. CDR3 coding DNA: TGTGCCAGCAGCGACCGAGCGAGGGGGCCAGGGGATACGCAGTATTTT. The complete variable domain, with remaining parts taken from reference TRBV5-4 and TRBJ2-3, reads ETGVTQSPTHLIKTRGQQVTLRCSSQSGHNTVSWYQQALGQGPQFIFQYYREEENGRGNFPPRFSGLQFPNYSSELNVNALELDDSALYLCASSDRARGPGDTQYFGPGTRLTVL.

This clone was picked up a small number of times. The chain combines TRBV29-1 with TRBJ1-1; D is perhaps TRBD1 (5 bases). The germline gives CDR1 SQVTM, CDR2 ANQGSEA. CDR3 length: 10 amino acids. With 6 bases removed from V and 12 bases from J, the gap between germline ends came to 14 bases. This CDR3 is CSVGGTVTFF. Written as DNA, the CDR3 is TGCAGCGTCGGGGGGACGGTAACTTTCTTT.

This chain links TRBV28 with TRBJ2-3; TRBD2 aligns across 7 bases. The CDR3 extends over 16 amino acids. Germline-derived CDR1 and CDR2 are MDHEN and SYDVKM. V dropped 6 bases and J dropped 2; count of bases not matched to a gene: 11. The CDR3 sequence is CASSPLWDYSTDTQYF. The CDR3 nucleotides read TGTGCCAGCAGCCCGCTATGGGACTACTCCACAGATACGCAGTATTTT.